Listed here are 12 T cell receptor beta chains from one sample, sequenced in a study of T cells expressing NK-cell markers. From its re-call of the 5' RACE reads, TCRdb lists each CDR3 protein once, without DNA. The listing contains about 260,000 distinct CDR3 sequences. The source material was blood T cells: a sorted CD56 or NKG2C T cell subset, CD4+ or CD8+ T cells, or bulk PBMC T cells (not recorded which). The receptors originated from a woman aged 18-70 years in good health.

The chain uses TRBV29-1 and TRBJ1-2; TCRdb's D call of TRBD1 is untestable without DNA. Germline V gene sequence: CDR1 SQVTM, CDR2 ANQGSEA. The CDR3 covers 13 residues. The CDR3 sequence: CSVWTGGVYGYTF.

The chain joins TRBV29-1 to TRBJ2-3; there is no DNA to check the TCRdb D call of TRBD1. Germline V gene sequence: CDR1 SQVTM, CDR2 ANQGSEA. CDR3 length equals 13 residues. The CDR3 protein is CSVERRGGDTQYF.

The chain links TRBV20-1 to TRBJ2-5; the D call from TCRdb, TRBD2, cannot be confirmed without DNA. Per the germline V gene, CDR1 is DFQATT and CDR2 is SNEGSKA (reference sequence). CDR3 length equals 15 residues. The CDR3 protein is CSARDPGGAGETQYF.

The chain links TRBV29-1 to TRBJ2-2. The germline gives CDR1 SQVTM, CDR2 ANQGSEA. The CDR3 runs 14 residues. The CDR3 region is CSVGLGQNTGELFF.

J is TRBJ1-4 and V is TRBV10-3; TCRdb's assignment of TRBD1 cannot be checked, as there is no DNA. There are 17 residues in the CDR3. Germline lookup yields CDR1 ENHRY and CDR2 SYGVKD. The CDR3 loop is CAISEGTGGWLPEKLFF.

This rearrangement joins TRBV9 to TRBJ1-5; TCRdb designates TRBD1, a call that cannot be tested without DNA. The length of the CDR3 is 15 residues. Germline-derived CDR1 and CDR2 are SGDLS and YYNGEE. This CDR3 is CASSVARGFGEPQHF.

The genes are TRBV5-1 and TRBJ2-7; TCRdb calls TRBD1, which cannot be checked without DNA. The CDR3 has 13 residues. Germline loops: CDR1 SGHRS, CDR2 YFSETQ. CDR3 protein: CASSSQGRHEQYF.

The chain combines TRBV7-8 with TRBJ1-2; the TCRdb call, TRBD1, lacks DNA for checking. CDR3 length equals 13 residues. The V gene's germline CDR1 is SGHVS and CDR2 FQNEAQ. The CDR3 here is CASSRDSAYGYTF.

This chain connects TRBV20-1 to TRBJ2-1; TCRdb selects TRBD2, and the lack of DNA leaves this call unchecked. The CDR3 is made up of 15 amino acids. Germline V lookup: CDR1 DFQATT, CDR2 SNEGSKA (reference sequence). Here the CDR3 reads CSARRLAGTYNEQFF.

The CDR3 region is CASSNTLAPKWDTQYF. The chain uses TRBV5-1 and TRBJ2-3; TCRdb's assignment of TRBD1 cannot be checked, as there is no DNA. CDR1 and CDR2 from the germline V gene are SGHRS and YFSETQ. This CDR3 has 16 amino acids.

CDR3 amino acids: CASSSRTSGRADTQYF. The chain combines TRBV5-1 with TRBJ2-3; TCRdb proposes TRBD2, but this gene call is untestable without DNA. The germline CDR1 and CDR2 sequences are SGHRS and YFSETQ. This CDR3 has 16 amino acids.

The chain combines TRBV24-1 with TRBJ2-3; the TRBD1 assignment by TCRdb is unverifiable without DNA. Germline V gene lookup returns CDR1 KGHDR and CDR2 SFDVKD. The CDR3 length is 18 residues. CDR3 sequence reads: CATSDQPYSGTSTFTQYF.